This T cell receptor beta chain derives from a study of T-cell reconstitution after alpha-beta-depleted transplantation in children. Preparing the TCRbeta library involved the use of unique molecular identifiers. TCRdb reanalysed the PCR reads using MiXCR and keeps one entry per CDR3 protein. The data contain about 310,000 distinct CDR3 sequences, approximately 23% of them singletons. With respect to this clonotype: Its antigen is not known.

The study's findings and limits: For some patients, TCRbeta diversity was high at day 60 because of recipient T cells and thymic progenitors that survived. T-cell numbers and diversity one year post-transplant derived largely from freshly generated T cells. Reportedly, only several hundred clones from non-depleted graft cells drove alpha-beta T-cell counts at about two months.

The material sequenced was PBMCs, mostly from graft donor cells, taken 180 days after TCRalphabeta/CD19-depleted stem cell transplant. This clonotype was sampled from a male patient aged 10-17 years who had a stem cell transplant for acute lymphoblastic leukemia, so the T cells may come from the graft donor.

CDR3 DNA sequence: TGTGCCAGCATCCTTGGCACTGAAGCTTTCTTT. Protein product: CASILGTEAFF. The genes are TRBV12-3 or TRBV12-4 and TRBJ1-1, with D unclear. Trimming left V 7 bases short and J 4 bases short, with 7 bases between. The CDR3 runs to 11 residues.